This record looks at one T cell receptor beta chain sequence and its context. This entry is derived from a study of blood T cell repertoires in COVID-19. Across the whole study: Some COVID-19 samples were acute and others convalescent; all came from the United States, Italy and Spain. From T cells, B-cell-depleted T cells, or PBMCs came the material, which was cDNA or gDNA.

In the authors' methods: Quantification of nucleated cells was approximated via reference gene primer amplification. Data came from immunoSEQ multiplex PCR; TCRdb stores just in-frame clones and leaves some out. The V and J calls and the clone size are those of that table, but D and trimming were determined from the DNA. The sample yields approximately 88,000 clones, around 81% seen once. The length of the CDR3 is 13 residues. The ends were cut back, 3 bases at V and 7 bases at J, with 10 bases in the middle. The source material was peripheral blood. The gene calls are TRBV12-3 or TRBV12-4 and TRBJ2-1; D is perhaps TRBD2 (6 bases). The TCR sequence derives from a man aged 45-65 years who had recovered from COVID-19. CDR3 residues: CASSLEGANEQFF. DNA for the CDR3: TGTGCCAGCAGTTTGGAGGGAGCTAATGAGCAGTTCTTC.